This TCR beta chain appears in the sequencing data of a study of blood T cell repertoires in COVID-19. On the study more broadly: COVID-19 samples from acute and convalescent phases originated in the United States, Italy and Spain.

The CDR3 runs 12 residues. The germline CDR1 and CDR2 sequences are MDHEN and SYDVKM. V shed 2 bases and J shed 6 bases, with 7 bases lying between them. Original processing methods: Amplifying reference gene primers gave estimates of nucleated cell counts. Using immunoSEQ multiplex PCR, the repertoire was profiled, and TCRdb retains in-frame clones only, with some absent. V, J and clone size are those of that table, while D and trimming were read from the DNA. The top ten clones hold approximately 6% of a sample with about 130,000 clones, around 82% of them seen once. Sequencing used PBMCs or T cells enriched from blood (not recorded which). The chain is built from TRBV28 and TRBJ1-2, with unresolved D. This sequence originates from a woman aged 50 to 60 who had recovered from COVID-19. Here the CDR3 reads CASSLVPDGYTF. The CDR3 nucleotides read TGTGCCAGCAGTTTAGTTCCAGATGGCTACACCTTC.